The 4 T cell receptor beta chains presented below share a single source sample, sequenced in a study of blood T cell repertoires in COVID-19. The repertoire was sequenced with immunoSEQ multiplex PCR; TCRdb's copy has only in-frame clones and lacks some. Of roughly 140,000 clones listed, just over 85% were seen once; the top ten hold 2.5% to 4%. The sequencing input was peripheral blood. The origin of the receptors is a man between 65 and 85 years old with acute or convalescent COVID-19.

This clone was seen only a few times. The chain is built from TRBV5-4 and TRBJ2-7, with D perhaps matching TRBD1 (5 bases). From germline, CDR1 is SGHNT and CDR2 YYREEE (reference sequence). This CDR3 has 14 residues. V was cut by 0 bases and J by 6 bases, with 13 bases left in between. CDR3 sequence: CASSLDQGLGEQYF. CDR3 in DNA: TGTGCCAGCAGCTTGGACCAGGGTCTAGGCGAGCAGTACTTC.

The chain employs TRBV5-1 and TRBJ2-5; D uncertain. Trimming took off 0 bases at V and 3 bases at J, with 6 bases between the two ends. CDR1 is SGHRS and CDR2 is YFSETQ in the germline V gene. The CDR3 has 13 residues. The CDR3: CASSLDPKETQYF. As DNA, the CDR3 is TGCGCCAGCAGCTTGGATCCCAAAGAGACCCAGTACTTC.

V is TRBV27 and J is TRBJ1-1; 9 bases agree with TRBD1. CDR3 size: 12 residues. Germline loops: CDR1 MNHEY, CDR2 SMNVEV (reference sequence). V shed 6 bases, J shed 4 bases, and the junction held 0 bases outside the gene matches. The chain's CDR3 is CASRTGGTEAFF. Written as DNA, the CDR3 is TGTGCCAGCAGGACAGGGGGCACTGAAGCTTTCTTT.

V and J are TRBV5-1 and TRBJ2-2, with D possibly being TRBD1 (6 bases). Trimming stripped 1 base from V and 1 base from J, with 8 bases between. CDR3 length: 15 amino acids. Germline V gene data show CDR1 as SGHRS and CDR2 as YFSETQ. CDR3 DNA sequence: TGCGCCAGCAGCTTGCCCAGGGGGAACACCGGGGAGCTGTTTTTT. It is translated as CASSLPRGNTGELFF. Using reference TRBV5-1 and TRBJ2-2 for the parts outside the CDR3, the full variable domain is KAGVTQTPRYLIKTRGQQVTLSCSPISGHRSVSWYQQTPGQGLQFLFEYFSETQRNKGNFPGRFSGRQFSNSRSEMNVSTLELGDSALYLCASSLPRGNTGELFFGEGSRLTVL.